The clone carrying this T cell receptor beta chain showed up just once. Its antigen is unidentified. CDR1 and CDR2 (germline): LGHDT, YNNKEL (reference sequence). V lost 1 base and J lost 3, with 9 bases in between. This CDR3 is 15 amino acids long. This entry is derived from a study of blood T cells in healthy people across ages. Donors were systemically healthy Caucasian individuals from Russia aged roughly 6 to 100 years. At least 6 million PBMCs were isolated per sample. RNA extraction gave at least 5 micrograms of total RNA per sample. Study-wide results and caveats: It was the long-lived donors that had more naive CD4+ cells and higher diversity than aged donors.

A J-beta primer mix and a sample-barcoded 5' primer were used in a second PCR of roughly 6 to 11 cycles. TCRdb passed the 5' RACE reads through MiXCR, listing each CDR3 protein once. The profile covers over 600,000 distinct CDR3 sequences, with 35% to 50% appearing a single time and approximately 18% taken by the ten largest. Sequencing was carried out using blood. This TCR derives from a man aged 80 or over in good health. The V and J genes are TRBV3-1 and TRBJ2-2; D ambiguous. For the CDR3, the DNA is TGTGCCAGCAGCCAAGCAGGATACGACACCGGGGAGCTGTTTTTT. The encoded protein is CASSQAGYDTGELFF. The complete variable domain, with remaining parts taken from reference TRBV3-1 and TRBJ2-2, reads DTAVSQTPKYLVTQMGNDKSIKCEQNLGHDTMYWYKQDSKKFLKIMFSYNNKELIINETVPNRFSPKSPDKAHLNLHINSLELGDSAVYFCASSQAGYDTGELFFGEGSRLTVL.